The following is a T cell receptor (beta chain) sequence with its context. Its antigen is not yet known. Qualities for individual bases were not recorded, and no much larger clone is one base off. Per the germline V gene, SNHLY is the CDR1 and FYNNEI is the CDR2. A distance of 11 bases separates the germline ends of V and J, which lose 3 bases and 6 bases respectively. The CDR3 contains 13 residues, cysteine and phenylalanine counted. The retained sequence is limited to the CDR3, 39 bases, with the frame set at the first base. TCRbeta CDR3 regions were amplified from genomic DNA by means of the immunoSEQ Assay, a bias-controlled multiplex PCR. The study's processing was this. The number of nucleated cells in each sample was estimated by amplification of reference gene primers within the assay. Sequence reads were collapsed and filtered to measure the absolute abundance of every unique TCRbeta CDR3 rearrangement. Productive Simpson clonality was computed per sample as the square root of Simpson's diversity index over productive rearrangements. TCRdb re-hosts the immuneACCESS table, in-frame sequences only. Its copies lack some clones; in the studies checked, an unresolved V gene accounts for under half of them, and the cause for the rest is not known. That table is the source of V, J and clone size, and D and trimming were worked out from the DNA. For this sample there are 230,000 or so clones; about 91% appear just once. The biggest ten clones account for about 2.3% of the sample.

Enrolling through a virtual design, the prospective study's participants ranged in age from roughly 18 to 89 years and lived across approximately 25 United States geographic areas. Cohort assignment in the prospective study relied on participant-reported clinical history from a screening survey and a study questionnaire. In the prospective study, mobile phlebotomists collected whole blood, serum and a nasopharyngeal or oropharyngeal swab from each participant. Over a roughly two-month period, participants in the prospective study had the option of providing additional blood draws and questionnaires. Before DNA extraction, blood samples from the prospective study were shipped at room temperature or frozen. The data belong to a study of blood T cell repertoires in COVID-19 (dated by TCRdb to 2018 to 2021). Regarding the research as a whole: Samples from collaborators originated in the United States, Italy and Spain and spanned both the acute and convalescent phases of COVID-19. The material from the prospective study consisted of cDNA or gDNA derived from T cells, B-cell-depleted T cells, or PBMCs. Deeply sampled blood TCRbeta repertoires from subjects exposed to, actively infected with, or recovered from COVID-19 were included in the dataset. The repertoires were released in a freely available public database intended as a resource for research on the immune response to SARS-CoV-2. Samples came from the ongoing ImmuneRACE study (first 160 participants) plus 1,254 subjects from 6 global collaborators. The sample metadata nearly always contained a de-identified subject ID, COVID-19 status, age in years and sex. Where available, HLA class I and class II types were taken from metadata supplied by the sample provider and were not determined by assay-based typing. The study at large found these results: The amount of clinical and demographic metadata varied by source and participant and was provided uncurated.

This sequence uses TRBV2 and TRBJ1-2; TRBD1 is a weak D gene call, 5 bases matching. This TCR derives from a woman aged 35 to 49 with acute COVID-19. The source material was PBMCs or T cells enriched from blood (not recorded which). The CDR3 corresponds to CASSEQGWNGYTF. The DNA is TGTGCCAGCAGTGAGCAGGGTTGGAATGGCTACACCTTC.